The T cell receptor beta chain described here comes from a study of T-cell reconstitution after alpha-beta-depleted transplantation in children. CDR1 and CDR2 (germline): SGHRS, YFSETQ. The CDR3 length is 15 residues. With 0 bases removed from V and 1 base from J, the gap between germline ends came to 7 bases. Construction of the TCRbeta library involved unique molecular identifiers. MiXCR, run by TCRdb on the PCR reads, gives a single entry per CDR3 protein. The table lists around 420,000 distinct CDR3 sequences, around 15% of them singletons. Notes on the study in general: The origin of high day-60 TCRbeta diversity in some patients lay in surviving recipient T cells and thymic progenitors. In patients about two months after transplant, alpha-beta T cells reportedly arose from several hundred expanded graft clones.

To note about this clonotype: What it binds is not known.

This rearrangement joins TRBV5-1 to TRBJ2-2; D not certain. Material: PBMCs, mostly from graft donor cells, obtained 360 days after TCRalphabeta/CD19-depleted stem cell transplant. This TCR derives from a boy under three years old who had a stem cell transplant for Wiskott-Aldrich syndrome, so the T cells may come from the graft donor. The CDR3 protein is CASSLAIGNTGELFF. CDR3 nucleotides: TGCGCCAGCAGCTTGGCCATAGGGAACACCGGGGAGCTGTTTTTT. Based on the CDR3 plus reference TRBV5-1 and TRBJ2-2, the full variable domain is KAGVTQTPRYLIKTRGQQVTLSCSPISGHRSVSWYQQTPGQGLQFLFEYFSETQRNKGNFPGRFSGRQFSNSRSEMNVSTLELGDSALYLCASSLAIGNTGELFFGEGSRLTVL.